The source of this T cell receptor beta chain is a study of CD8+ T cells in alopecia areata. General study points: Clonality in lesional scalp, especially alopecia totalis/universalis, exceeded that of normal scalp. Among the top 100, expanded CD8+ clones were significantly decreased by tofacitinib, as was scalp clonality.

cDNA prepared by RNA extraction and subsequent reverse transcription served as the template for sequencing. Sequencing was performed with immunoSEQ multiplex PCR; in TCRdb, only in-frame clones are kept and a portion is missing. The sample holds 190,000 or so clones, 58% seen once. Treatment of the sample: oral pan-JAK inhibitor, 5-10 mg twice daily. Trimming cost V 5 bases and J 2 bases, with 13 bases left between them. Germline CDR1 is LNHNV and CDR2 is YYDKDF (reference sequence). This CDR3 is built from 14 residues. In this sample, this clone is large. The antigen is not known. The gene calls are TRBV15 and TRBJ2-7; D is unclear. This TCR was sampled from a human donor with alopecia areata. This specimen consisted of CD8+ T cells sorted from blood, obtained at week 24, from a patient treated with tofacitinib. The CDR3 spells CATSVSRSPYEQYF. CDR3 coding DNA: TGTGCCACCAGCGTTTCACGGTCACCCTACGAGCAGTACTTC. The complete variable domain, with remaining parts taken from reference TRBV15 and TRBJ2-7, reads DAMVIQNPRYQVTQFGKPVTLSCSQTLNHNVMYWYQQKSSQAPKLLFHYYDKDFNNEADTPDNFQSRRPNTSFCFLDIRSPGLGDTAMYLCATSVSRSPYEQYFGPGTRLTVT.